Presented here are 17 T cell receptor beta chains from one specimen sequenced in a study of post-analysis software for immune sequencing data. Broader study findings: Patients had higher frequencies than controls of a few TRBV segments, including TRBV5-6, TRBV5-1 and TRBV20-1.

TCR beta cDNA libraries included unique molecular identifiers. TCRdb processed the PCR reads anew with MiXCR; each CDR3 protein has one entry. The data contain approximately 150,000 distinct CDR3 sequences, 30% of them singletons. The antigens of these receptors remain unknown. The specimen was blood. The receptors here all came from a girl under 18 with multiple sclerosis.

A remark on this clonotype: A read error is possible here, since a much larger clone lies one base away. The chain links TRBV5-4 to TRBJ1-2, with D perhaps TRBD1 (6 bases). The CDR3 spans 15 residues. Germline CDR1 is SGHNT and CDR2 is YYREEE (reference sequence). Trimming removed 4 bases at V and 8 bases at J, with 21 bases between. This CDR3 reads CASSTPRQVRWGYTF. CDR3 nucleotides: TGTGCCAGCAGCACCCCGAGACAGGTCCGGTGGGGCTACACCTTC.

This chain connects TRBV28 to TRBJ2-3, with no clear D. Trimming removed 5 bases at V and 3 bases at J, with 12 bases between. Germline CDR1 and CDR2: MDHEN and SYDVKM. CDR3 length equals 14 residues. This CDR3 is CASSPHRVTDTQYF. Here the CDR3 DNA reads TGTGCCAGCAGTCCTCATCGGGTAACAGATACGCAGTATTTT.

The chain's CDR3 is CATRGRSGANVLTF. The CDR3, as DNA: TGTGCCACCCGGGGAAGGTCTGGGGCCAACGTCCTGACTTTC. The chain recombines TRBV28 with TRBJ2-6; tentative D call: TRBD2 (5 bases). This CDR3 region has 14 residues. Trimming removed 10 bases from V and 1 base from J, with 11 bases in between. CDR1 is MDHEN, CDR2 SYDVKM, per germline. Combining the CDR3 with reference TRBV28 and TRBJ2-6 gives the whole variable domain DVKVTQSSRYLVKRTGEKVFLECVQDMDHENMFWYRQDPGLGLRLIYFSYDVKMKEKGDIPEGYSVSREKKERFSLILESASTNQTSMYLCATRGRSGANVLTFGAGSRLTVL.

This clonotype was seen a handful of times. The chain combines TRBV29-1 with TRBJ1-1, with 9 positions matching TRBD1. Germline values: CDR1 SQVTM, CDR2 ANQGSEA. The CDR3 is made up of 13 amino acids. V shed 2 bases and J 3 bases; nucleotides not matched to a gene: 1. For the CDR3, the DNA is TGCAGCGTTGAACGGACAGGGGACACTGAAGCTTTCTTT. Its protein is CSVERTGDTEAFF.

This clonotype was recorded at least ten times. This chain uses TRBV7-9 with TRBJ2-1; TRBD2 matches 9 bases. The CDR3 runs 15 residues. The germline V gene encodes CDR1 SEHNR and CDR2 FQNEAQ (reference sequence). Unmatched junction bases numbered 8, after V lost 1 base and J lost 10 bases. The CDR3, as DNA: TGTGCCAGCAGCTTAGATGGTCTAGCGGGAAACGAGCAGTTCTTC. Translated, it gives CASSLDGLAGNEQFF.

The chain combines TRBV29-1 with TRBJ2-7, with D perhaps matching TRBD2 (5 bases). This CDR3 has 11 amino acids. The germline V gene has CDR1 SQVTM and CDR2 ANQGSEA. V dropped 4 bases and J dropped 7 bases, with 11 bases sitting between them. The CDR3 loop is CSVGSGEEQYF. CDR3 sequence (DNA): TGCAGCGTTGGTTCCGGGGAAGAGCAGTACTTC.

The CDR3 coding sequence is TGCAGTGCCGATTTCGAGGCCGTTAAAGCTTTCTTT. This gives the protein CSADFEAVKAFF. The chain carries TRBV20-1 and TRBJ1-1; no definite D call. Per the germline V gene, CDR1 is DFQATT and CDR2 is SNEGSKA (reference sequence). V was shortened by 6 bases and J by 9 bases, with 17 bases between the two germline ends. There are 12 residues in the CDR3.

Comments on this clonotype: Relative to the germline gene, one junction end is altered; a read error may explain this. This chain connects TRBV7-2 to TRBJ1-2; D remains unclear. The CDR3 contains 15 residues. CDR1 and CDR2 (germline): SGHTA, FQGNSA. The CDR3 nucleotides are TGTGCCGGCAGCTTAGCGGCAGCAACTAACTATGGCTACACCTTC. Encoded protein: CAGSLAAATNYGYTF. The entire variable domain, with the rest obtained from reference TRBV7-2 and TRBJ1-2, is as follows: GAGVSQSPSNKVTEKGKDVELRCDPISGHTALYWYRQSLGQGLEFLIYFQGNSAPDKSGLPSDRFSAERTGGSVSTLTIQRTQQEDSAVYLCAGSLAAATNYGYTFGSGTRLTVV.

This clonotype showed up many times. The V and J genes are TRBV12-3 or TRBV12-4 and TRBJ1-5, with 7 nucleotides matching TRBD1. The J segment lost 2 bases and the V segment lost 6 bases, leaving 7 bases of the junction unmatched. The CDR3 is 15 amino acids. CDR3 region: CASRGDSPGNQPQHF. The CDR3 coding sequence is TGTGCCAGCAGAGGGGACAGCCCAGGCAATCAGCCCCAGCATTTT.

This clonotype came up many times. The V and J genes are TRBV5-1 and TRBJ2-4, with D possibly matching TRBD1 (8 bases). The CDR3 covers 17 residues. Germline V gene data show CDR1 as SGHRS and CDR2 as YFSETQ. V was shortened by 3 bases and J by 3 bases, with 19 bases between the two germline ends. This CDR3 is CASSYTGQGGGKNIQYF. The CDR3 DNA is TGCGCCAGCAGCTACACCGGACAGGGCGGGGGCAAAAACATTCAGTACTTC.

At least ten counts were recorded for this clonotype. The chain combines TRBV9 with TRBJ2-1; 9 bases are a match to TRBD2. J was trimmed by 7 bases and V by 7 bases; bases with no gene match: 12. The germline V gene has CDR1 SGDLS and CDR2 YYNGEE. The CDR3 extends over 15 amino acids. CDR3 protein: CASSSSGTAPNEQFF. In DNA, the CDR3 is TGTGCCAGCTCATCTAGCGGGACAGCCCCAAATGAGCAGTTCTTC.

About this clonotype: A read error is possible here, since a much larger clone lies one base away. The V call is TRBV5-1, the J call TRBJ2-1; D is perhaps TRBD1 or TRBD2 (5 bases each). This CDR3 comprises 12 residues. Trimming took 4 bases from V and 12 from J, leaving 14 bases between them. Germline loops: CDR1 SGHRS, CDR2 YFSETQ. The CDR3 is CASSPTTGLQFF. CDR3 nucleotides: TGCGCCAGCAGCCCGACTACAGGATTGCAGTTCTTC. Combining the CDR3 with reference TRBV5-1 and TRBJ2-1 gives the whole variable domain KAGVTQTPRYLIKTRGQQVTLSCSPISGHRSVSWYQQTPGQGLQFLFEYFSETQRNKGNFPGRFSGRQFSNSRSEMNVSTLELGDSALYLCASSPTTGLQFFGPGTRLTVL.

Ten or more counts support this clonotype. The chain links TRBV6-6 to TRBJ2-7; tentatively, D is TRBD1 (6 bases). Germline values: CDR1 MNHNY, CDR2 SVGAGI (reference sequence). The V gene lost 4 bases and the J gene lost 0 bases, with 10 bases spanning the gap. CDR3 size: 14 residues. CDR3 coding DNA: TGTGCCAGCAGTTTGGACAGCTTCTCCTACGAGCAGTACTTC. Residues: CASSLDSFSYEQYF.

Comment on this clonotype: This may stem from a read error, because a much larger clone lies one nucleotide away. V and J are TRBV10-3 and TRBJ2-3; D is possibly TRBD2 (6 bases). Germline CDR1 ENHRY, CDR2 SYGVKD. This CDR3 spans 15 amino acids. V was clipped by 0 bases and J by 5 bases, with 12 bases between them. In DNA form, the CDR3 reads TGTGCCATCAGTGAGTCTCGCGGGATTGGAGATACGCAGTATTTT. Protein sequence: CAISESRGIGDTQYF.

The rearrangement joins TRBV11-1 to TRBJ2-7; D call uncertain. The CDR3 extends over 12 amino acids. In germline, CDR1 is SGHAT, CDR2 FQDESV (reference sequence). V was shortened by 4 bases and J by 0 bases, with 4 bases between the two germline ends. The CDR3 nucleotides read TGTGCCAGCAGCTGTGGCTCCTACGAGCAGTACTTC. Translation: CASSCGSYEQYF.

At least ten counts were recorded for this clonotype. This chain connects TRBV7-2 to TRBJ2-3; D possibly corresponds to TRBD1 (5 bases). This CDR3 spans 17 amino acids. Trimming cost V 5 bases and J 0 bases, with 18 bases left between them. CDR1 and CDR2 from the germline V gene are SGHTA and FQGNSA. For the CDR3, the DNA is TGTGCCAGCAGCCGCTCTTCAGGGTTAACTAGCACAGATACGCAGTATTTT. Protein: CASSRSSGLTSTDTQYF.

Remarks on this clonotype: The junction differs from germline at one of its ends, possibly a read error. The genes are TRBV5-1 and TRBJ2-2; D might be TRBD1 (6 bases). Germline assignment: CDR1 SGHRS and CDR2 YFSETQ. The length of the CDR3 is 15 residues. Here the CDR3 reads CATFTGPSSTGERFF. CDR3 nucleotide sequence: TGCGCCACTTTTACAGGGCCCTCGAGCACCGGGGAGCGGTTTTTT.